This TCR beta chain was identified during a study of T cell responses to AZD1222 COVID-19 vaccine. CDR1 is KGHSH and CDR2 is LQKENI in the germline V gene. The CDR3 has 14 residues. Trimming removed 5 bases from V and 0 bases from J, with 10 bases in between. Assay: immunoSEQ multiplex PCR; the TCRdb copy retains only in-frame clones and omits some. Of around 100,000 clones in the sample, 90% were seen once. J is TRBJ1-2 and V is TRBV18, with D hard to call. The material sequenced was peripheral blood, taken on day 0 of AZD1222 vaccination. The sequence derives from an adult in good health. The DNA of the CDR3 is TGTGCCAGCTCATCCGCATACACTAACTATGGCTACACCTTC. Residues: CASSSAYTNYGYTF.